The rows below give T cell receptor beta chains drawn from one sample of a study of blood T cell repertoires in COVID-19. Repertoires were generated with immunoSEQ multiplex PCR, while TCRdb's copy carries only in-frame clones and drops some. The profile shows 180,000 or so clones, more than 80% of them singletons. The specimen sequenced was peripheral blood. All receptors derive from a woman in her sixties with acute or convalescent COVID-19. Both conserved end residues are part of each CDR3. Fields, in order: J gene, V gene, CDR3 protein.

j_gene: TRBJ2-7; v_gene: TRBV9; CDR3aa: CASSPLEEAAYEQYF
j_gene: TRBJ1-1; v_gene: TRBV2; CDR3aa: CASRGDRGEAFF
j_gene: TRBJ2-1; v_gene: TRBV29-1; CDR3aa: CSGGQGARGEQFF
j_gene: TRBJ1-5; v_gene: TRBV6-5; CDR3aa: CASQDRMYQPQHF
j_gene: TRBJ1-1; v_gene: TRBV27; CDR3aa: CASSFLRSAEAFF
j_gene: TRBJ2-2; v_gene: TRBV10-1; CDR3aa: CASSPGTGGPGELFF
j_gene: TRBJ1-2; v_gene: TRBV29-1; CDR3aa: CSVTRGGSYGYTF
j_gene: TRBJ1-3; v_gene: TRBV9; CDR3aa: CASSVHGTGYSGNTIYF
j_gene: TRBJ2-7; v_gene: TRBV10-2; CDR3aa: CASSTSGSYEQYF
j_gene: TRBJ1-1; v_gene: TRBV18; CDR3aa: CASSRDRGNTEAFF
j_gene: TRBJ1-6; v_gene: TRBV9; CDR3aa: CASSVAPGVESPLHF
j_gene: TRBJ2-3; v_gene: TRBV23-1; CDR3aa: CASSFAPGSAGTDTQYF
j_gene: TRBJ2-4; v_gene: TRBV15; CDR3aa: CATRLEREWGIQYF
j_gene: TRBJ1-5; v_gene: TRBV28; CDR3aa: CASSFGGSVQPQHF
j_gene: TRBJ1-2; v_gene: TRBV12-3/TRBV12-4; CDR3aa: CASRKLANYGYTF
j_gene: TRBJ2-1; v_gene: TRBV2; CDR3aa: CAVRRGLAERNEQFF
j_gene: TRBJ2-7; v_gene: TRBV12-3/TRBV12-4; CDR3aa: CASSPSYEQYF